These 26 T cell receptor beta chains originate from one sample sequenced in a study of T cells after yellow fever vaccination. TCRdb re-analysed the 5' RACE reads in MiXCR, keeping a single row per CDR3 protein. This sample carries approximately 300,000 distinct CDR3 sequences, around 7% of them seen once, and the ten largest clones take roughly a sixth. The sample here was PBMCs, taken 45 days after the first yellow fever vaccination. The receptors were sampled from a man aged 18 to 35 who received the YFV17D yellow fever vaccine.

This clonotype has only a few counts. The chain employs TRBV5-4 and TRBJ2-1, with D perhaps matching TRBD1 or TRBD2 (6 bases each). Between the trimmed V and J ends, which lost 6 bases and 5 bases, there was a span of 15 bases. The CDR3 is 14 amino acids. Germline CDR1 is SGHNT and CDR2 is YYREEE (reference sequence). The CDR3 DNA sequence: TGTGCCAGCACCCGAGGAGGGGGAAACAATGAGCAGTTCTTC. Protein sequence: CASTRGGGNNEQFF.

This clonotype was seen a handful of times. This sequence joins TRBV7-2 and TRBJ2-7, with D unresolved. The CDR3 runs to 12 residues. With 5 bases removed from V and 2 bases from J, the gap between germline ends came to 7 bases. Per germline, CDR1 SGHTA and CDR2 FQGNSA. The CDR3 here is CASSLDTYEQYV. The DNA for the CDR3 is TGTGCCAGCAGCCTTGATACCTACGAGCAGTACGTC.

The table lists this clonotype with a few counts. This could be a read error, since a much larger clone is one nucleotide away. This chain links TRBV5-6 with TRBJ2-7, with a tentative D call TRBD1 (6 bases). The length of the CDR3 is 14 residues. Between the trimmed V and J ends, which lost 4 bases and 3 bases, there was a span of 14 bases. Germline CDR1 and CDR2: SGHDT and YYEEEE. The CDR3 spells CASSPGIGGYEQYF. The CDR3 DNA reads as TGTGCCAGCAGCCCCGGGATAGGGGGCTACGAGCAGTACTTC.

This clonotype has at least ten counts. The chain uses TRBV4-2 and TRBJ2-1; D call uncertain. With 1 base removed from V and 8 bases from J, the gap between germline ends came to 12 bases. Germline CDR1 reads LGHNA; CDR2 reads YNFKEQ. CDR3 length equals 14 residues. The CDR3 sequence is CASSQGLGWDEQFF. The CDR3 DNA is TGTGCCAGCAGCCAAGGCCTTGGGTGGGATGAGCAGTTCTTC.

Only a few counts were recorded for this clonotype. This chain links TRBV20-1 with TRBJ1-5; TRBD1 is a possible D gene (5 bases). The CDR3 has 16 amino acids. CDR1 is DFQATT, CDR2 SNEGSKA, per germline (reference sequence). Trimming took off 3 bases at V and 9 bases at J, with 24 bases between the two ends. This CDR3 reads CSASATVAESGGPQHF. The CDR3 DNA sequence: TGCAGTGCTAGCGCGACGGTGGCAGAGAGCGGGGGGCCCCAGCATTTT.

This clonotype came up many times. The gene calls are TRBV11-2 and TRBJ2-3; 14 positions match TRBD2. The V and J ends lost 6 bases and 5 bases, in that order; junction bases with no gene match: 1. CDR3 size: 14 residues. CDR1 and CDR2 (germline): SGHAT, FQNNGV. In nucleotides, the CDR3 is TGTGCCAGCAGGACTAGCGGGGGGGGAGATACGCAGTATTTT. It yields the protein CASRTSGGGDTQYF.

This clonotype showed up just a few times. The gene calls are TRBV5-1 and TRBJ2-3; no clear D. The germline CDR1 and CDR2 sequences are SGHRS and YFSETQ. V lost 0 bases and J lost 1, with 9 bases in between. The CDR3 is made up of 15 amino acids. The CDR3 here is CASSLELVGTDTQYF. DNA of the CDR3: TGCGCCAGCAGCTTGGAGCTAGTAGGCACAGATACGCAGTATTTT.

There are a few counts of this clonotype. The chain recombines TRBV7-9 with TRBJ2-5, with D maybe TRBD1 (6 bases). Germline V lookup: CDR1 SEHNR, CDR2 FQNEAQ (reference sequence). The V gene lost 5 bases and the J gene lost 2 bases, with 12 bases spanning the gap. The CDR3 totals 14 residues. The CDR3 loop reads CASSPMTGQETQYF. The CDR3 DNA sequence: TGTGCCAGCAGCCCCATGACAGGTCAAGAGACCCAGTACTTC. The whole variable domain, remainder taken from reference TRBV7-9 and TRBJ2-5, is DTGVSQNPRHKITKRGQNVTFRCDPISEHNRLYWYRQTLGQGPEFLTYFQNEAQLEKSRLLSDRFSAERPKGSFSTLEIQRTEQGDSAMYLCASSPMTGQETQYFGPGTRLLVL.

In its sample, this clonotype was seen a few times. DNA of the CDR3: TGTGCCAGCAGGCAAACACAGGGACAAGAGACCCAGTACTTC. It is translated as CASRQTQGQETQYF. This chain links TRBV7-2 with TRBJ2-5, with a possible D match to TRBD1 (6 bases). Germline V gene data show CDR1 as SGHTA and CDR2 as FQGNSA. CDR3 length: 14 amino acids. V was cut by 6 bases and J by 2 bases, with 13 bases left in between. The whole variable domain, filled in from reference TRBV7-2 and TRBJ2-5, reads GAGVSQSPSNKVTEKGKDVELRCDPISGHTALYWYRQSLGQGLEFLIYFQGNSAPDKSGLPSDRFSAERTGGSVSTLTIQRTQQEDSAVYLCASRQTQGQETQYFGPGTRLLVL.

This chain connects TRBV4-3 to TRBJ2-1; D tentatively reads TRBD1 or TRBD2 (7 bases each). Germline lookup yields CDR1 LGHNA and CDR2 YSLEER. This CDR3 is 16 amino acids long. Deletions cut 1 base from V and 3 bases from J, with 13 bases between. CDR3 DNA sequence: TGCGCCAGCAGCCAAGGTGCAGGGGGGGGCTACAATGAGCAGTTCTTC. Amino acids: CASSQGAGGGYNEQFF.

In this sample, this clonotype turned up once. This rearrangement joins TRBV11-3 to TRBJ1-1, with D maybe TRBD1 (5 bases). Germline CDR1 and CDR2: SGHNT and YENEEA. V lost 3 bases and J lost 3, with 8 bases in between. The CDR3 loop spans 13 amino acids. This CDR3 is CASSFQQDTEAFF. The CDR3 DNA sequence: TGTGCCAGCAGCTTTCAACAGGACACTGAAGCTTTCTTT.

This clonotype was recorded at least ten times. The gene calls are TRBV29-1 and TRBJ2-7; 9 positions match TRBD1. The CDR3 spans 11 residues. Unmatched junction bases numbered 2, after V lost 5 bases and J lost 6 bases. The germline gives CDR1 SQVTM, CDR2 ANQGSEA. The CDR3 here is CSVRGQGEQYV. DNA of the CDR3: TGCAGCGTTCGGGGACAGGGCGAGCAGTACGTC.

This clonotype has more than one count but fewer than ten. The chain links TRBV3-1 to TRBJ2-2; D may be TRBD2 (6 bases). Germline V gene lookup returns CDR1 LGHDT and CDR2 YNNKEL (reference sequence). Between the trimmed V and J ends, which lost 5 bases and 3 bases, there was a span of 10 bases. This CDR3 spans 14 amino acids. This CDR3 reads CASSGGTDTGELFF. The DNA for the CDR3 is TGTGCCAGCAGCGGGGGGACGGACACCGGGGAGCTGTTTTTT.

The chain joins TRBV5-1 to TRBJ2-1; D is unclear. The germline V gene has CDR1 SGHRS and CDR2 YFSETQ. The length of the CDR3 is 13 residues. Trimming left V 3 bases short and J 9 bases short, with 13 bases between. The CDR3 loop reads CASSSGPLGEQFF. CDR3 nucleotides: TGCGCCAGCAGCTCGGGCCCCCTCGGTGAGCAGTTCTTC.

This clonotype occurred many times. This chain joins TRBV6-5 and TRBJ1-6; no firm D call. Germline CDR1 is MNHEY and CDR2 is SVGAGI. The CDR3 is 15 residues long. Trimming stripped 0 bases from V and 9 bases from J, with 12 bases between. The CDR3 bases are TGTGCCAGCAGTTACTCGGCAGTCCAAGGTTCACCCCTCCACTTT. This gives the protein CASSYSAVQGSPLHF.

In the case of this clonotype: The germline gene is not matched at one end of the junction; a read error may be the cause. The chain couples TRBV5-1 to TRBJ2-3; 7 bases fit TRBD2. Germline V lookup: CDR1 SGHRS, CDR2 YFSETQ. This CDR3 contains 14 residues. In DNA form, the CDR3 reads TGCGCCATCAGCTTGGGAGGGGCGATAGATACGCAGTATTTT. It yields the protein CAISLGGAIDTQYF.

The sample holds a few counts of this clonotype. This chain uses TRBV7-9 with TRBJ2-7, with 8 bases that match TRBD1. Trimming cost V 5 bases and J 1 base; bases outside gene matches: 7. Germline assignment: CDR1 SEHNR and CDR2 FQNEAQ (reference sequence). CDR3 length: 15 amino acids. The CDR3 is CASSRRGLSSYEQYF. The CDR3, as DNA: TGTGCCAGCAGCCGCAGGGGGCTCTCATCCTACGAGCAGTACTTC. Using reference TRBV7-9 and TRBJ2-7 for the parts outside the CDR3, the full variable domain is DTGVSQNPRHKITKRGQNVTFRCDPISEHNRLYWYRQTLGQGPEFLTYFQNEAQLEKSRLLSDRFSAERPKGSFSTLEIQRTEQGDSAMYLCASSRRGLSSYEQYFGPGTRLTVT.

This chain uses TRBV6-1 with TRBJ1-2, with a tentative D call TRBD1 (5 bases). The CDR3 consists of 14 residues. Germline V gives CDR1 MNHNS, CDR2 SASEGT. V was shortened by 4 bases and J by 6 bases, with 15 bases between the two germline ends. CDR3 loop: CASSAGRVHDGYTF. DNA for the CDR3: TGTGCCAGCAGTGCGGGCAGGGTTCATGATGGCTACACCTTC.

This clonotype was counted many times. The chain uses TRBV3-1 and TRBJ1-1; weak D call: TRBD1 (5 bases). Germline-derived CDR1 and CDR2 are LGHDT and YNNKEL (reference sequence). Trimming cost V 6 bases and J 14 bases, with 19 bases left between them. This CDR3 has 12 residues. The CDR3 nucleotides read TGTGCCAGCAGTCCTATTGGCCGGGACTTCTTCTTT. This gives the protein CASSPIGRDFFF.

The chain carries TRBV11-2 and TRBJ2-1, with 13 bases fitting TRBD2. CDR3 length: 17 residues. J was trimmed by 8 bases and V by 0 bases; bases with no gene match: 7. The V gene's germline CDR1 is SGHAT and CDR2 FQNNGV. The CDR3 spells CASSLDTSGGAWYEQFF. The CDR3, as DNA: TGTGCCAGCAGCTTAGACACTAGCGGGGGGGCTTGGTATGAGCAGTTCTTC.

This clonotype was detected many times. The chain recombines TRBV12-3 or TRBV12-4 with TRBJ2-3; D possibly corresponds to TRBD2 (5 bases). The ends were cut back, 4 bases at V and 6 bases at J, with 8 bases in the middle. The CDR3 is 12 residues long. Here the CDR3 reads CASSSRGDTQYF. The CDR3 coding sequence is TGTGCCAGCAGTTCTCGGGGTGATACGCAGTATTTT.

This clonotype showed up many times. The chain combines TRBV11-2 with TRBJ1-6; D is uncertain. V was cut by 1 base and J by 9 bases, with 13 bases left in between. CDR1 and CDR2 from the germline V gene are SGHAT and FQNNGV. The CDR3 runs 15 residues. The CDR3 loop is CASSLAGRTSSPLHF. For the CDR3, the DNA is TGTGCCAGCAGCTTAGCTGGGAGAACTAGTTCACCCCTCCACTTT.

This clonotype appeared a few times. This chain uses TRBV4-2 with TRBJ2-1; 11 bases are a match to TRBD2. The CDR3 is made up of 19 amino acids. The V and J ends lost 0 bases and 1 base, in that order; junction bases with no gene match: 8. Germline CDR1 is LGHNA and CDR2 is YNFKEQ. CDR3 amino acids: CASSQDALAGGPSYNEQFF. The DNA of the CDR3 is TGTGCCAGCAGCCAAGATGCCCTAGCGGGGGGACCATCCTACAATGAGCAGTTCTTC.

This clonotype was seen many times. This sequence joins TRBV6-5 and TRBJ1-2; D gene ambiguous. CDR3 length: 15 residues. With 0 bases removed from V and 2 bases from J, the gap between germline ends came to 10 bases. Germline V gene data show CDR1 as MNHEY and CDR2 as SVGAGI. CDR3 sequence (DNA): TGTGCCAGCAGTTACTCGGCAGGCTTAAACTATGGCTACACCTTC. Its translation: CASSYSAGLNYGYTF.

This clonotype has at least ten counts. The genes are TRBV30 and TRBJ2-1; a weak D match, TRBD2 (6 bases). The ends were cut back, 0 bases at V and 2 bases at J, with 11 bases in the middle. The CDR3 covers 15 residues. Germline assignment: CDR1 GTSNPN and CDR2 SVGIG (reference sequence). The DNA for the CDR3 is TGTGCCTGGAGTGTACCGGGGGACCCCTACAATGAGCAGTTCTTC. Translating it yields CAWSVPGDPYNEQFF.

In its sample, this clonotype was seen a few times. The V and J genes are TRBV5-4 and TRBJ1-5; D not certain. V was trimmed by 4 bases and J by 10 bases, leaving 15 bases between them. The CDR3 is 13 amino acids. Germline CDR1 reads SGHNT; CDR2 reads YYREEE (reference sequence). DNA of the CDR3: TGTGCCAGCAGCCATAACGGTCGGGTTCCCCAGCATTTT. Amino acids: CASSHNGRVPQHF.